These 23 T cell receptor beta chains were all obtained from the same sample, sequenced in a study of pediatric ulcerative colitis. Clones were sequenced by immunoSEQ multiplex PCR, and TCRdb holds only the in-frame ones, with some missing. The sample consists of about 12,000 clones, approximately 77% of them appearing once. Rectal tissue came from one to two pinch biopsies taken at colonoscopy. Material for sequencing was gut tissue. Receptor source: a boy younger than 18 who was a control in a study of pediatric ulcerative colitis.

There are a few counts of this clone. The chain combines TRBV19 with TRBJ1-2; 9 bases line up with TRBD1. The V gene end was trimmed by 5 bases and the J gene end by 7 bases; junction bases not matched to a gene: 8. This CDR3 comprises 14 residues. CDR1 is LNHDA and CDR2 is SQIVND in the germline V gene (reference sequence). CDR3 sequence: CASSARDREAGYTF. The CDR3 DNA sequence: TGTGCCAGTAGTGCACGGGACAGGGAGGCTGGCTACACCTTC.

This clone was observed a single time. V is TRBV9 and J is TRBJ2-7; D not certain. Germline lookup yields CDR1 SGDLS and CDR2 YYNGEE. CDR3 length equals 15 residues. V lost 4 bases and J lost 3, with 17 bases in between. The CDR3 DNA is TGTGCCAGCAGCCAGGCGTCCCATTTGGACTACGAGCAGTACTTC. This gives the protein CASSQASHLDYEQYF.

The rearrangement joins TRBV2 to TRBJ1-3; D is unclear. This CDR3 spans 17 amino acids. Germline loops: CDR1 SNHLY, CDR2 FYNNEI. The ends were cut back, 3 bases at V and 8 bases at J, with 23 bases in the middle. The CDR3 loop reads CASSEGRVSPKWHTIYF. DNA for the CDR3: TGTGCCAGCAGTGAGGGCCGGGTCTCCCCCAAATGGCACACCATATATTTT. The variable domain in full, with the rest retrieved from reference TRBV2 and TRBJ1-3, is EPEVTQTPSHQVTQMGQEVILRCVPISNHLYFYWYRQILGQKVEFLVSFYNNEISEKSEIFDDQFSVERPDGSNFTLKIRSTKLEDSAMYFCASSEGRVSPKWHTIYFGEGSWLTVV.

By share, this clone counts as medium-sized. CDR3 sequence reads: CASNERPSDTQYF. The CDR3 nucleotides are TGCGCCAGCAACGAGCGGCCGAGTGATACGCAGTATTTT. The chain uses TRBV5-1 and TRBJ2-3; a possible D gene is TRBD2 (5 bases). Germline assignment: CDR1 SGHRS and CDR2 YFSETQ. CDR3 size: 13 residues. V was trimmed by 6 bases and J by 6 bases, leaving 14 bases between them. The full variable domain, its missing parts supplied by reference TRBV5-1 and TRBJ2-3, is KAGVTQTPRYLIKTRGQQVTLSCSPISGHRSVSWYQQTPGQGLQFLFEYFSETQRNKGNFPGRFSGRQFSNSRSEMNVSTLELGDSALYLCASNERPSDTQYFGPGTRLTVL.

V usage is TRBV7-3 and J usage is TRBJ2-1, with a possible D match to TRBD1 (7 bases). The CDR3 sequence is 18 residues long. Trimming pared 5 bases from V and 2 bases from J, leaving 22 bases between. The germline CDR1 and CDR2 sequences are SGHTA and FQGTGA. The CDR3 spells CASSKKGLQGMAYNEQFF. The CDR3 nucleotides read TGTGCCAGCAGCAAAAAAGGACTACAGGGGATGGCCTACAATGAGCAGTTCTTC.

The sample holds a few counts of this clone. The genes are TRBV7-9 and TRBJ2-3; no definite D call. Trimming took off 5 bases at V and 1 base at J, with 16 bases between the two ends. The CDR3 totals 16 residues. From germline, CDR1 is SEHNR and CDR2 FQNEAQ (reference sequence). CDR3 sequence (DNA): TGTGCCAGCAGCGGTAGTGGACCAAGGGGCACAGATACGCAGTATTTT. Encoded protein: CASSGSGPRGTDTQYF.

This clone occurred a few times. The J gene is TRBJ1-1, the V gene TRBV5-1, with TRBD1 matching over 7 bases. The V and J ends lost 5 bases and 7 bases, in that order; junction bases with no gene match: 11. Germline V gives CDR1 SGHRS, CDR2 YFSETQ. This CDR3 comprises 14 residues. Written as DNA, the CDR3 is TGCGCCAGCAGACTAACCTGGGACAGTCGTGAAGCTTTCTTT. Residues: CASRLTWDSREAFF.

The CDR3 region is CASSLGEPYEQYF. CDR3 in DNA: TGTGCCAGCAGCTTAGGGGAGCCCTACGAGCAGTACTTC. The chain carries TRBV7-6 and TRBJ2-7, with TRBD2 as a possible D gene (5 bases). The germline V gene has CDR1 SGHVS and CDR2 FNYEAQ. The ends were cut back, 1 base at V and 2 bases at J, with 6 bases in the middle. This CDR3 is built from 13 residues.

The chain employs TRBV9 and TRBJ2-7, with D perhaps TRBD1 (6 bases). The germline V gene encodes CDR1 SGDLS and CDR2 YYNGEE. V was clipped by 0 bases and J by 4 bases, with 11 bases between them. There are 14 residues in the CDR3. The CDR3 region has the DNA TGTGCCAGCAGCGTAGACGGCAGGGGTTACGAGCAGTACGTC. Amino acid sequence: CASSVDGRGYEQYV.

CDR3 amino acids: CASSDWGTEAFF. CDR3 DNA sequence: TGTGCCAGTAGTGATTGGGGCACTGAAGCTTTCTTT. The chain has TRBV19 and TRBJ1-1; D not resolved. The CDR3 covers 12 residues. Looked up from germline, CDR1 is LNHDA and CDR2 is SQIVND (reference sequence). V lost 5 bases, J lost 4 bases, and 8 bases lay in between.

This clone was found once. The chain recombines TRBV28 with TRBJ2-5; D uncertain. CDR1 and CDR2 (germline): MDHEN, SYDVKM. The germline V and J ends were trimmed by 1 base and 5 bases, with 11 bases remaining between them. This CDR3 region has 14 residues. The CDR3 reads CASSLFGDPETQYF. CDR3 bases: TGTGCCAGCAGTTTATTTGGGGATCCGGAGACCCAGTACTTC.

The chain carries TRBV10-3 and TRBJ2-2; 15 bases align to TRBD2. CDR1 ENHRY and CDR2 SYGVKD come from the germline V gene. The V segment lost 6 bases and the J segment 7 bases; nucleotides outside the gene matches: 9. This CDR3 contains 17 residues. The CDR3 is CAISGLAGGPAIGELFF. The CDR3 nucleotides are TGTGCCATCAGCGGACTAGCGGGAGGGCCTGCGATCGGGGAGCTGTTTTTT.

The chain uses TRBV4-2 and TRBJ2-7; 7 nucleotides align to TRBD1. The CDR3 totals 15 residues. Germline assignment: CDR1 LGHNA and CDR2 YNFKEQ. Trimming at V came to 4 bases and at J to 3 bases, leaving 9 bases not matched to a gene. The CDR3 loop is CASSPDRQGSYEQYF. CDR3 nucleotides: TGTGCCAGCAGCCCTGATAGACAGGGCAGCTACGAGCAGTACTTC.

The rearrangement joins TRBV6-6 to TRBJ2-5; 14 bases are a match to TRBD2. The CDR3 runs to 16 residues. V was clipped by 4 bases and J by 2 bases; unmatched bases: 3. Germline CDR1 reads MNHNY; CDR2 reads SVGAGI (reference sequence). CDR3 loop: CASSSTSGRAQETQYF. The CDR3 DNA reads as TGTGCCAGCAGTTCGACTAGCGGGAGGGCTCAAGAGACCCAGTACTTC.

The chain employs TRBV2 and TRBJ2-7, with D hard to call. CDR3 size: 12 residues. Germline CDR1 is SNHLY and CDR2 is FYNNEI. Trimming pared 4 bases from V and 0 bases from J, leaving 4 bases between. CDR3 loop: CASSASSYEQYV. CDR3 bases: TGTGCCAGCAGTGCCAGCTCCTACGAGCAGTACGTC.

This clone was detected only a few times. The chain couples TRBV9 to TRBJ1-1, with TRBD1 as a possible D gene (5 bases). V lost 3 bases and J 5 bases, leaving 17 bases between the germline ends. The length of the CDR3 is 15 residues. Germline V gene lookup returns CDR1 SGDLS and CDR2 YYNGEE. CDR3 nucleotides: TGTGCCAGCAGCGGACCCCAGGGAACCGGGACTGAAGCTTTCTTT. Translating gives CASSGPQGTGTEAFF. Supplemented by reference TRBV9 and TRBJ1-1, the full variable domain reads DSGVTQTPKHLITATGQRVTLRCSPRSGDLSVYWYQQSLDQGLQFLIQYYNGEERAKGNILERFSAQQFPDLHSELNLSSLELGDSALYFCASSGPQGTGTEAFFGQGTRLTVV.

V gene TRBV27 combines with J gene TRBJ1-5; D gene unclear. Trimming pared 4 bases from V and 3 bases from J, leaving 7 bases between. The CDR3 consists of 13 residues. Germline assignment: CDR1 MNHEY and CDR2 SMNVEV (reference sequence). CDR3 DNA: TGTGCCAGCAGTTATCAGGTCAATCAGCCCCAGCATTTT. It yields the protein CASSYQVNQPQHF.

The chain couples TRBV10-3 to TRBJ2-1; TRBD1 is a possible D gene (6 bases). Germline assignment: CDR1 ENHRY and CDR2 SYGVKD. The ends were cut back, 0 bases at V and 7 bases at J, with 13 bases in the middle. CDR3 length: 15 residues. The DNA of the CDR3 is TGTGCCATCAGTGAGTCTGGCGCCCAGGGGAATGAGCAGTTCTTC. Translation gives CAISESGAQGNEQFF.

The CDR3 coding sequence is TGTGCCAGCAGCCAACGCGGACTAGCGGGAGAGTCAGATACGCAGTATTTT. Translated, it gives CASSQRGLAGESDTQYF. The chain combines TRBV4-2 with TRBJ2-3; 13 bases match TRBD2. This CDR3 region has 17 residues. J lost 4 bases, V lost 2 bases, and 6 bases had no gene match. Germline CDR1 reads LGHNA; CDR2 reads YNFKEQ.

The rearrangement links TRBV2 to TRBJ2-3; D is undetermined. This CDR3 is 12 amino acids long. The V and J ends lost 6 bases and 6 bases respectively, with 10 bases between them. CDR1 SNHLY and CDR2 FYNNEI come from the germline V gene. The CDR3 DNA reads TGTGCCAGCAGCCCTACCCCGGATACGCAGTATTTT. This sequence encodes CASSPTPDTQYF.

This clone showed up just once. This sequence joins TRBV5-5 and TRBJ2-3; possibly TRBD2 for D (6 bases). Trimming took 6 bases from V and 0 from J, leaving 11 bases between them. Germline V CDR1 and CDR2: SGHKS, YYEKEE (reference sequence). There are 14 residues in the CDR3. CDR3 residues: CASTSSASTDTQYF. The CDR3 coding sequence is TGTGCCAGCACCTCTAGCGCGAGCACAGATACGCAGTATTTT.

In DNA form, the CDR3 reads TGTGCCAGCTCAGCTCTCAGTAATTTTAGGCACACTGAAGCTTTCTTT. Its protein product is CASSALSNFRHTEAFF. The chain couples TRBV18 to TRBJ1-1; D is unclear. In germline, CDR1 is KGHSH, CDR2 LQKENI. V lost 5 bases, J lost 3 bases, and 19 bases lay in between. CDR3 length equals 16 residues.

V gene TRBV7-2 combines with J gene TRBJ1-1, with a weak D call TRBD1 (5 bases). Deletions cut 5 bases from V and 2 bases from J, with 21 bases between. The CDR3 contains 17 residues. The germline gives CDR1 SGHTA, CDR2 FQGNSA. This chain's CDR3 is CASSPTGPGASNTEAFF. In DNA form, the CDR3 reads TGTGCCAGCAGCCCCACCGGTCCCGGGGCATCCAACACTGAAGCTTTCTTT.